This TCR beta chain appears in the sequencing data of a study of control samples from healthy donors and cancer patients. For this clone: Germline is not matched at one junction end, which may reflect a read error.

The CDR3 contains 12 residues. Germline V lookup: CDR1 SGHRS, CDR2 YFSETQ. Generated by immunoSEQ multiplex PCR, the TCRdb table keeps only in-frame clones and is missing some. The sample has 100,000 to 120,000 clones, approximately 82% seen once. The sample taken for sequencing was blood. This chain joins TRBV5-1 and TRBJ1-3; D gene unclear. The origin of this receptor is a man aged 18 to 30 in good health. In DNA form, the CDR3 reads TGCGCCAGCCCTCGGAATGGTCACTTAGGAAATTTT. Translation gives CASPRNGHLGNF.